The 19 T cell receptor beta chains below come from one sample, sequenced in a study of cytomegalovirus exposure and HLA in healthy donors. The PCR employed 60 Vbeta primers together with 13 Jbeta primers. Here immunoSEQ multiplex PCR was the method, and the copy in TCRdb shows in-frame clones only, minus some. This table holds roughly 120,000 clones, roughly 70% found once. The sequenced material came from PBMCs. Source of these receptors: a woman aged 18-30 years in good health and CMV-seronegative.

This chain connects TRBV28 to TRBJ1-2; 9 bases match TRBD1. Trimming removed 2 bases from V and 8 bases from J; junction bases left unmatched: 15. This CDR3 contains 17 residues. Germline CDR1 reads MDHEN; CDR2 reads SYDVKM. Here the CDR3 reads CASSLRRGTGPSEGYTF. The CDR3 DNA reads as TGTGCCAGCAGTTTACGCCGAGGGACAGGGCCGTCTGAAGGCTACACCTTC.

This chain links TRBV18 with TRBJ2-7; TRBD1 agrees at 10 bases. Germline lookup yields CDR1 KGHSH and CDR2 LQKENI. This CDR3 is built from 15 residues. J lost 5 bases, V lost 5 bases, and 9 bases had no gene match. CDR3 protein: CASSTIPGQGNEQYF. CDR3 bases: TGTGCCAGCTCAACCATTCCGGGACAGGGGAACGAGCAGTACTTC.

The rearrangement links TRBV2 to TRBJ2-1; 11 bases are a match to TRBD2. The CDR3 is 13 amino acids. In germline, CDR1 is SNHLY, CDR2 FYNNEI. Trimming took 6 bases from V and 9 from J; bases not matched to a gene: 4. The CDR3 bases are TGTGCCAGCAGGATGCTAGCGGGGGGTGAGCAGTTCTTC. Its protein product is CASRMLAGGEQFF.

The table lists this clone with a few counts. The chain couples TRBV6-5 to TRBJ1-1; D is possibly TRBD1 (5 bases). This CDR3 is 15 amino acids long. Deletions cut 0 bases from V and 0 bases from J, with 8 bases between. Per the germline V gene, CDR1 is MNHEY and CDR2 is SVGAGI. The CDR3 DNA follows: TGTGCCAGCAGTTACTCGACAGCTTTGAACACTGAAGCTTTCTTT. This gives the protein CASSYSTALNTEAFF.

This chain connects TRBV5-4 to TRBJ1-2; 11 bases are a match to TRBD1. CDR1 and CDR2 (germline): SGHNT, YYREEE (reference sequence). The CDR3 is made up of 15 amino acids. J lost 4 bases, V lost 2 bases, and 4 bases had no gene match. This CDR3 reads CASSLRTGGSYGYTF. The CDR3 nucleotides are TGTGCCAGCAGCTTAAGGACAGGGGGCTCCTATGGCTACACCTTC.

The chain's CDR3 is CAFVRSSGNTIYF. The DNA for the CDR3 is TGTGCCTTCGTCCGTTCCTCTGGAAACACCATATATTTT. V usage is TRBV30 and J usage is TRBJ1-3, with D uncertain. V gave up 7 bases and J gave up 0 bases, with 10 bases separating them. This CDR3 has 13 residues. Germline CDR1 reads GTSNPN; CDR2 reads SVGIG (reference sequence).

The rearrangement joins TRBV5-6 to TRBJ1-3; D perhaps matches TRBD1 (5 bases). CDR1 is SGHDT and CDR2 is YYEEEE in the germline V gene. The CDR3 has 17 amino acids. V lost 5 bases, J lost 0 bases, and 18 bases lay in between. This CDR3 is CASRTWGRLVSGNTIYF. Here the CDR3 DNA reads TGTGCCAGCAGGACATGGGGCCGGCTCGTCTCTGGAAACACCATATATTTT.

This rearrangement joins TRBV2 to TRBJ1-2; possibly TRBD1 for D (5 bases). Germline V lookup: CDR1 SNHLY, CDR2 FYNNEI. Trimming took off 3 bases at V and 6 bases at J, with 14 bases between the two ends. The CDR3 length is 14 residues. In nucleotides, the CDR3 is TGTGCCAGCAGTGATCGGGGGGGTCGGAATGGCTACACCTTC. Its protein product is CASSDRGGRNGYTF.

This clone was counted only a few times. This chain uses TRBV4-1 with TRBJ1-2; 8 bases are shared with TRBD1. Germline CDR1 is MGHRA and CDR2 is YSYEKL. The CDR3 runs to 18 residues. J gave up 7 bases and V 3 bases, and 19 bases lay outside the gene matches. CDR3 in DNA: TGCGCCAGCAGCCAGCTACTCGGGACAGGATCTAACTATCGTGGCTACACCTTC. Protein product: CASSQLLGTGSNYRGYTF.

The V call is TRBV5-1, the J call TRBJ2-3; 8 positions match TRBD2. The germline CDR1 and CDR2 sequences are SGHRS and YFSETQ. V lost 3 bases to trimming and J lost 6 bases; unmatched junction nucleotides: 12. CDR3 size: 16 residues. CDR3 nucleotide sequence: TGCGCCAGCAGCTCCCCTCTCGGGGGGGTAGAGGATACGCAGTATTTT. Protein product: CASSSPLGGVEDTQYF.

V and J are TRBV2 and TRBJ1-6, with TRBD1 identical over 7 bases. V dropped 3 bases and J dropped 6; count of bases not matched to a gene: 11. The CDR3 consists of 17 residues. CDR1 is SNHLY, CDR2 FYNNEI, per germline. CDR3 amino acids: CASSDRILGQPNSPLHF. CDR3 sequence (DNA): TGTGCCAGCAGTGACAGAATTTTGGGACAGCCTAATTCACCCCTCCACTTT.

J is TRBJ1-6 and V is TRBV6-1; D remains ambiguous. Trimming pared 4 bases from V and 10 bases from J, leaving 8 bases between. Germline V lookup: CDR1 MNHNS, CDR2 SASEGT. This CDR3 region has 12 residues. The DNA for the CDR3 is TGTGCCAGCAGTGCCTCTCCGTCACCCCTCCACTTT. It is translated as CASSASPSPLHF.

This clone has just a few counts. Other DNA sequences in the same sample also yield this CDR3. This chain joins TRBV2 and TRBJ1-5; 9 bases are shared with TRBD1. CDR1 and CDR2 (germline): SNHLY, FYNNEI. V was clipped by 5 bases and J by 5 bases; unmatched bases: 1. The CDR3 has 13 residues. The CDR3 reads CASSRDRDQPQHF. The CDR3, as DNA: TGTGCCAGCAGTAGGGACAGGGATCAGCCCCAGCATTTT.

The chain links TRBV27 to TRBJ2-5, with 8 positions matching TRBD2. The CDR3 has 15 amino acids. CDR1 and CDR2 (germline): MNHEY, SMNVEV (reference sequence). Germline trimming cut 4 bases from V and 1 base from J; bases unmatched to any gene: 5. The CDR3 DNA reads TGTGCCAGCAGTTCGACTAGCGTCGCCCAAGAGACCCAGTACTTC. Encoded protein: CASSSTSVAQETQYF.

V is TRBV15 and J is TRBJ2-2; no clear D. Deletions cut 1 base from V and 7 bases from J, with 7 bases between. The CDR3 loop spans 13 amino acids. CDR1 is LNHNV, CDR2 YYDKDF, per germline (reference sequence). The CDR3 protein is CATSRGVGGELFF. CDR3 sequence (DNA): TGTGCCACCAGCAGAGGTGTCGGCGGGGAGCTGTTTTTT.

The genes are TRBV2 and TRBJ2-7, with D possibly TRBD2 on 6 matching bases. The CDR3 runs to 14 residues. V lost 7 bases to trimming and J lost 1 base, with 14 bases between them. Germline values: CDR1 SNHLY, CDR2 FYNNEI. The CDR3 DNA reads TGTGCCAGCAACCCCACGGGGGTTTCCTACGAGCAGTACTTC. Its protein is CASNPTGVSYEQYF.

The V and J genes are TRBV28 and TRBJ2-7; the match to TRBD1 covers 9 bases. Germline V CDR1 and CDR2: MDHEN, SYDVKM. This CDR3 is built from 14 residues. The trim removed 4 bases at V and 1 base at J, leaving 2 bases unmatched. The CDR3 loop is CASSSGQGSYEQYF. The CDR3, as DNA: TGTGCCAGCAGTTCGGGACAGGGATCCTACGAGCAGTACTTC.

V and J are TRBV9 and TRBJ2-1; 7 bases agree with TRBD2. The V segment lost 3 bases and the J segment 9 bases; nucleotides outside the gene matches: 12. CDR3 size: 15 residues. From germline, CDR1 is SGDLS and CDR2 YYNGEE. The CDR3 DNA reads as TGTGCCAGCAGCGGCAGCGGGGAGGCCCTGGGTGAGCAGTTCTTC. Translation gives CASSGSGEALGEQFF.

The chain employs TRBV15 and TRBJ2-6, with a weak D call TRBD1 (5 bases). V lost 6 bases and J lost 0, with 24 bases in between. This CDR3 has 20 amino acids. Germline lookup yields CDR1 LNHNV and CDR2 YYDKDF (reference sequence). CDR3 nucleotide sequence: TGTGCCACCAGTAGACGGGCGAAGGCAGGGTCAAGCTCTGGGGCCAACGTCCTGACTTTC. Protein: CATSRRAKAGSSSGANVLTF. Combining the CDR3 with reference TRBV15 and TRBJ2-6 gives the whole variable domain DAMVIQNPRYQVTQFGKPVTLSCSQTLNHNVMYWYQQKSSQAPKLLFHYYDKDFNNEADTPDNFQSRRPNTSFCFLDIRSPGLGDTAMYLCATSRRAKAGSSSGANVLTFGAGSRLTVL.